Listed below are T cell receptor beta chains from one sample, sequenced in a study of control samples from healthy donors and cancer patients. Using immunoSEQ multiplex PCR, the repertoire was profiled, and TCRdb retains in-frame clones only, with some absent. The sample carries over 80,000 clones, 82% recorded once. The sequenced material came from blood. These receptors all stem from a man in his 60s in good health. The CDR3 runs from the conserved cysteine through the conserved F or W. Each record gives: D gene, V gene, J gene, clone size, CDR3 protein, CDR3 DNA. A D gene is named only where the DNA matches it firmly. Rows may omit the clone size; those that give it use once, few, many or a size class.

>-|TRBV5-5|TRBJ2-7|few
CASSPEGGSEQYF
TGTGCCAGCAGCCCCGAGGGGGGGAGCGAGCAGTACTTC
>TRBD1|TRBV7-9|TRBJ1-4|-
CASSYGQGGDNEKLFF
TGTGCCAGCAGCTACGGACAGGGAGGAGATAATGAAAAACTGTTTTTT
>-|TRBV7-8|TRBJ1-3|-
CASSLGNSGNTIYF
TGTGCCAGCAGCTTAGGCAACTCTGGAAACACCATATATTTT
>-|TRBV5-4|TRBJ2-3|-
CASSLSGSGTDTQYF
TGTGCCAGCAGCTTGTCGGGGTCTGGCACAGATACGCAGTATTTT
>TRBD1|TRBV27|TRBJ1-1|few
CASSLGQGITEAFF
TGTGCCAGCAGTCTAGGACAGGGAATCACTGAAGCTTTCTTT
>TRBD2|TRBV3-1/TRBV3-2|TRBJ2-1|once
CASSQDRRSGGGEQFF
TGTGCCAGCAGCCAAGATCGGCGGAGCGGGGGGGGTGAGCAGTTCTTC
>-|TRBV5-1|TRBJ2-3|-
CASSLGLVDTQYF
TGCGCCAGCAGCTTGGGACTAGTGGATACGCAGTATTTT
>-|TRBV7-6|TRBJ1-6|few
CASSFNNYNSPLHF
TGTGCCAGCAGCTTCAACAATTATAATTCACCCCTCCACTTT
>-|TRBV29-1|TRBJ2-1|-
CSVEGSGEFDEQFF
TGCAGCGTTGAAGGGTCAGGGGAATTTGATGAGCAGTTCTTC
>TRBD1|TRBV19|TRBJ1-1|-
CASSHRGGMNTEAFF
TGTGCCAGTAGTCACAGGGGGGGAATGAACACTGAAGCTTTCTTT
>TRBD1|TRBV24-1|TRBJ2-1|-
CATSDWGFRGLYNEQFF
TGTGCCACCAGTGATTGGGGGTTCAGGGGGCTCTACAATGAGCAGTTCTTC
>-|TRBV5-1|TRBJ2-6|-
CASSDQSSGANVLTF
TGCGCCAGCAGCGACCAGAGCTCTGGGGCCAACGTCCTGACTTTC
>-|TRBV5-1|TRBJ2-3|-
CASSLGFTDTQYF
TGCGCCAGCAGCTTGGGGTTCACAGATACGCAGTATTTT
>-|TRBV30|TRBJ2-3|-
CAWSGGTIVTDTQYF
TGTGCCTGGAGTGGCGGGACAATAGTCACAGATACGCAGTATTTT
>TRBD1|TRBV4-1|TRBJ1-1|-
CASSQVSRTGNTEAFF
TGCGCCAGCAGCCAAGTTTCACGGACAGGGAACACTGAAGCTTTCTTT
>-|TRBV28|TRBJ2-1|-
CASSPLRRGSEQFF
TGTGCCAGCAGTCCCCTGCGGAGGGGGAGTGAGCAGTTCTTC
>TRBD1|TRBV14|TRBJ2-7|-
CASSSGTGGYEQYF
TGTGCCAGCAGCTCCGGGACAGGGGGATACGAGCAGTACTTC
>-|TRBV10-3|TRBJ2-7|-
CAISESIGGDYEQYF
TGTGCCATCAGTGAGTCGATAGGCGGAGACTACGAGCAGTACTTC
>TRBD1|TRBV5-4|TRBJ2-5|-
CASSLGDRDGETQYF
TGTGCCAGCAGCTTGGGGGACAGGGACGGGGAGACCCAGTACTTC
>TRBD1|TRBV9|TRBJ1-1|-
CASSVEGAGTEAFF
TGTGCCAGCAGCGTAGAGGGGGCTGGCACTGAAGCTTTCTTT
>TRBD1|TRBV7-9|TRBJ2-5|-
CASSLPWDRGGEETQYF
TGTGCCAGCAGCTTACCCTGGGACAGGGGGGGGGAAGAGACCCAGTACTTC
>TRBD2|TRBV7-8|TRBJ2-1|once
CASSSFIAGGTYNEQFF
TGTGCCAGCAGCTCATTCATAGCGGGAGGGACCTACAATGAGCAGTTCTTC
>-|TRBV18|TRBJ2-7|-
CASSSDSFYEQYF
TGTGCCAGCTCATCGGACAGTTTCTACGAGCAGTACTTC
>-|TRBV6-5|TRBJ1-1|-
CASTKSGGTEAFF
TGTGCCAGCACCAAATCGGGTGGCACTGAAGCTTTCTTT
>-|TRBV6-4|TRBJ1-1|many
CASSVQENTEAFF
TGTGCCAGCAGTGTTCAGGAGAACACTGAAGCTTTCTTT
>-|TRBV9|TRBJ1-2|-
CASSVEEGRGHYGYTF
TGTGCCAGCAGCGTAGAAGAGGGGCGCGGGCACTATGGCTACACCTTC
>TRBD2|TRBV9|TRBJ2-7|-
CASSPAGRGFTYEQYF
TGTGCCAGCAGCCCAGCTGGGAGGGGCTTCACCTACGAGCAGTACTTC
>TRBD1|TRBV19|TRBJ2-1|-
CASSSGTGSLGEQFF
TGTGCCAGTTCATCCGGGACAGGGTCTTTGGGTGAGCAGTTCTTC
>-|TRBV5-1|TRBJ2-2|-
CASTTETNTGELFF
TGCGCCAGTACGACAGAGACGAACACCGGGGAGCTGTTTTTT
>-|TRBV5-1|TRBJ2-5|-
CASSLDPGGQRETQYF
TGCGCCAGCAGCTTGGACCCGGGGGGCCAACGAGAGACCCAGTACTTC
>-|TRBV11-2|TRBJ2-2|-
CASSASGNTGELFF
TGTGCCAGCAGTGCCAGCGGGAACACCGGGGAGCTGTTTTTT
>TRBD2|TRBV7-9|TRBJ2-5|few
CASSRREWTSGQETQYF
TGTGCCAGCAGCCGGAGAGAATGGACTAGCGGGCAAGAGACCCAGTACTTC
>-|TRBV5-4|TRBJ1-3|-
CASSLGAGALGNTIYF
TGTGCCAGCAGCTTGGGTGCAGGGGCCCTTGGAAACACCATATATTTT
>TRBD2|TRBV27|TRBJ2-5|-
CASSPLKAGRTQYF
TGTGCCAGCAGTCCACTCAAAGCGGGGAGAACCCAGTACTTC
>-|TRBV2|TRBJ1-1|-
CASSDPRRMHTEAFF
TGTGCCAGCAGTGATCCCAGGAGGATGCACACTGAAGCTTTCTTT
>TRBD1|TRBV6-1|TRBJ2-7|-
CASSEIGQGGLYF
TGTGCCAGCAGTGAAATAGGACAGGGGGGGTTGTACTTC
>-|TRBV6-5|TRBJ1-5|-
CASKAVSMGNQPQHF
TGTGCCAGCAAGGCAGTATCGATGGGCAATCAGCCCCAGCATTTT
>-|TRBV3-1/TRBV3-2|TRBJ1-3|-
CASSQPPPGNTIYF
TGTGCCAGCAGCCAACCCCCGCCGGGAAACACCATATATTTT
>-|TRBV19|TRBJ1-5|-
CASKGPAGNQPQHF
TGTGCCAGTAAGGGACCAGCGGGCAATCAGCCCCAGCATTTT
>-|TRBV6-1|TRBJ1-1|few
CASSEAAENTEAFF
TGTGCCAGCAGTGAAGCGGCGGAGAACACTGAAGCTTTCTTT
>-|TRBV19|TRBJ1-3|-
CASSISQISGNTIYF
TGTGCCAGTAGTATTTCTCAGATCTCTGGAAACACCATATATTTT
>-|TRBV1|TRBJ1-6|few
CTSSQGTGGQIYNSPLHF
TGCACCAGCAGCCAAGGGACAGGGGGCCAGATTTATAATTCACCCCTCCACTTT
>TRBD1|TRBV5-1|TRBJ2-3|-
CASSPDRGQDTQYF
TGCGCCAGCAGCCCGGACAGGGGGCAAGATACGCAGTATTTT
>-|TRBV30|TRBJ2-6|few
CAWSVQTGANVLTF
TGTGCCTGGAGTGTACAGACTGGGGCCAACGTCCTGACTTTC
>-|TRBV9|TRBJ2-2|-
CASSVFLVPGQTNTGELFF
TGTGCCAGCAGCGTATTCCTCGTGCCGGGGCAGACTAACACCGGGGAGCTGTTTTTT
>-|TRBV6-5|TRBJ1-1|-
CASSPVPTNTEAFF
TGTGCCAGCAGTCCGGTTCCAACAAACACTGAAGCTTTCTTT
>TRBD2|TRBV6-5|TRBJ2-2|-
CASSPGVAGAGELFF
TGTGCCAGCAGTCCGGGGGTAGCGGGAGCCGGGGAGCTGTTTTTT
>-|TRBV4-1|TRBJ1-5|-
CASSQLTGLNQPQHF
TGCGCCAGCAGCCAACTCACAGGGCTCAATCAGCCCCAGCATTTT
>-|TRBV5-6|TRBJ2-1|-
CASSFTPDEQFF
TGTGCCAGCAGCTTTACACCCGATGAGCAGTTCTTC
>TRBD2|TRBV4-1|TRBJ2-1|-
CASSQVTPTSGGAREQFF
TGCGCCAGCAGCCAAGTTACCCCGACTAGCGGGGGGGCCCGTGAGCAGTTCTTC
>-|TRBV7-2|TRBJ1-1|-
CASSYSGAGTEAFF
TGTGCCAGCAGCTACTCCGGGGCCGGCACTGAAGCTTTCTTT
>TRBD1|TRBV7-9|TRBJ1-2|-
CASSSLVTGLYGYTF
TGTGCCAGCAGCTCCCTCGTGACAGGGCTCTATGGCTACACCTTC
>TRBD2|TRBV3-1/TRBV3-2|TRBJ2-1|-
CASSLGTSGNEQFF
TGTGCCAGCAGCCTCGGGACTAGCGGGAATGAGCAGTTCTTC
>-|TRBV12-5|TRBJ2-1|-
CASGLELGEQFF
TGTGCTAGTGGCCTAGAGTTAGGTGAGCAGTTCTTC
>-|TRBV19|TRBJ2-7|-
CASSPRGNRVSYEQYF
TGTGCCAGTAGTCCCCGAGGTAACAGGGTATCCTACGAGCAGTACTTC
>-|TRBV28|TRBJ1-2|-
CASSYPAGGRDGYTF
TGTGCCAGCAGTTATCCGGCGGGGGGGAGGGATGGCTACACCTTC
>TRBD2|TRBV4-1|TRBJ2-5|-
CASSQIWTSGFNQETQYF
TGCGCCAGCAGCCAAATTTGGACTAGCGGTTTCAACCAAGAGACCCAGTACTTC
>-|TRBV7-9|TRBJ2-3|-
CAMASTDTQYF
TGTGCCATGGCCAGCACAGATACGCAGTATTTT
>TRBD1|TRBV6-5|TRBJ1-5|once
CASSLMGQVGPQHF
TGTGCCAGCAGTCTCATGGGACAGGTCGGGCCCCAGCATTTT
>TRBD1|TRBV5-1|TRBJ1-4|few
CASSDPGTVATNEKLFF
TGCGCCAGCAGCGATCCAGGGACAGTTGCAACTAATGAAAAACTGTTTTTT